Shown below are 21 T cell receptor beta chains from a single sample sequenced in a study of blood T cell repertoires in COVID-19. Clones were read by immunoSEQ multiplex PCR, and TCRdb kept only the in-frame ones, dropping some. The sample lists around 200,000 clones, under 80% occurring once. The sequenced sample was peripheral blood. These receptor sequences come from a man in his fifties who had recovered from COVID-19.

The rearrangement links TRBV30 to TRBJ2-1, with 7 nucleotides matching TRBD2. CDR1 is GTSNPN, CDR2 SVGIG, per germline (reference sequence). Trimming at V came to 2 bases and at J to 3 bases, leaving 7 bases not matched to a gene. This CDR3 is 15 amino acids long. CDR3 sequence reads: CAWSNSWEGYNEQFF. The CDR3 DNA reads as TGTGCCTGGAGTAATTCGTGGGAGGGCTACAATGAGCAGTTCTTC.

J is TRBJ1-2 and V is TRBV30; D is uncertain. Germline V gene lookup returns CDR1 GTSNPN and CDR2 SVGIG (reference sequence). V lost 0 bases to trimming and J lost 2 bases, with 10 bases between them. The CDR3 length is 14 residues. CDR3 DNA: TGTGCCTGGAGTGTACCAGGCCGCAACTATGGCTACACCTTC. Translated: CAWSVPGRNYGYTF. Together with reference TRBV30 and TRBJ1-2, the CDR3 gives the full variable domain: SQTIHQWPATLVQPVGSPLSLECTVEGTSNPNLYWYRQAAGRGLQLLFYSVGIGQISSEVPQNLSASRPQDRQFILSSKKLLLSDSGFYLCAWSVPGRNYGYTFGSGTRLTVV.

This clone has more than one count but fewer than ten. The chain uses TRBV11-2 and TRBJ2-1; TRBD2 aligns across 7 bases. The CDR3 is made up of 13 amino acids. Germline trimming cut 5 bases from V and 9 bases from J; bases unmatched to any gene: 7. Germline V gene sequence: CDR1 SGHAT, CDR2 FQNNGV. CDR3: CASSPRWGGEQFF. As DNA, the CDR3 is TGTGCCAGCAGCCCCCGGTGGGGGGGTGAGCAGTTCTTC.

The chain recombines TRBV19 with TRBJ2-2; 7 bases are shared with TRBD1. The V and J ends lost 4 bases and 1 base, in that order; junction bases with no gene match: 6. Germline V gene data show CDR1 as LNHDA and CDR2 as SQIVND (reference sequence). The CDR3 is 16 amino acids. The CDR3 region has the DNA TGTGCCAGTAGTAGGACAGGTCGGATGAACACCGGGGAGCTGTTTTTT. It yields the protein CASSRTGRMNTGELFF. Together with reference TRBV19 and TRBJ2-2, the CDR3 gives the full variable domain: DGGITQSPKYLFRKEGQNVTLSCEQNLNHDAMYWYRQDPGQGLRLIYYSQIVNDFQKGDIAEGYSVSREKKESFPLTVTSAQKNPTAFYLCASSRTGRMNTGELFFGEGSRLTVL.

The CDR3: CASNPTSSGGDTQYF. CDR3 nucleotides: TGCGCCAGCAACCCCACCTCGTCCGGGGGAGATACGCAGTATTTT. This chain uses TRBV5-1 with TRBJ2-3; D may be TRBD2 (6 bases). The V and J ends lost 6 bases and 5 bases respectively, with 19 bases between them. This CDR3 has 15 residues. From germline, CDR1 is SGHRS and CDR2 YFSETQ.

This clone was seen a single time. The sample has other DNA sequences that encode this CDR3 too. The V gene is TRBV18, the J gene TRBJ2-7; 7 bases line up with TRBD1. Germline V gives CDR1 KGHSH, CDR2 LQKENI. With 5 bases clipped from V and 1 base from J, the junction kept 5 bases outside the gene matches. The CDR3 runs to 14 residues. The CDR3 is CASSTDRASYEQYF. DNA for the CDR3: TGTGCCAGCTCAACCGACAGGGCATCCTACGAGCAGTACTTC.

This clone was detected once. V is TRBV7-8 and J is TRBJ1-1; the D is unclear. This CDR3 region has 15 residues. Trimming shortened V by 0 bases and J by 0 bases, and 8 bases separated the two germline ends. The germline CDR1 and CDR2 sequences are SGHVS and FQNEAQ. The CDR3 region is CASSLAEQLNTEAFF. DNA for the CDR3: TGTGCCAGCAGCTTAGCGGAACAGTTGAACACTGAAGCTTTCTTT.

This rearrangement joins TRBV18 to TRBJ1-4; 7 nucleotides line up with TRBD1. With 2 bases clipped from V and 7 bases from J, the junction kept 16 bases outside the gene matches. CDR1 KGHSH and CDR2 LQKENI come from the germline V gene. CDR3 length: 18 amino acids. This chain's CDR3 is CASSPDTGYRGIREKLFF. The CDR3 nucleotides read TGTGCCAGCTCACCAGATACTGGCTACAGGGGAATTCGTGAAAAACTGTTTTTT.

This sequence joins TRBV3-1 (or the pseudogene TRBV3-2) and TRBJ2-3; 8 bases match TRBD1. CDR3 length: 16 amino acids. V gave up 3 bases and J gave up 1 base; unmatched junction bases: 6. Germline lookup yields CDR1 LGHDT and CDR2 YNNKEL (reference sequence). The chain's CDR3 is CASSQGRQGRTDTQYF. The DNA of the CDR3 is TGTGCCAGCAGCCAGGGTCGACAGGGGCGCACAGATACGCAGTATTTT.

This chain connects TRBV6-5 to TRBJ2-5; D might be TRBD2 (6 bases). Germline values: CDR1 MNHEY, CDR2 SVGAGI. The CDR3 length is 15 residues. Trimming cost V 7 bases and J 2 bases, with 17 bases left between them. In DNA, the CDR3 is TGTGCCAGCACCCTAGGGTGGGCGGGGCAAGAGACCCAGTACTTC. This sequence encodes CASTLGWAGQETQYF.

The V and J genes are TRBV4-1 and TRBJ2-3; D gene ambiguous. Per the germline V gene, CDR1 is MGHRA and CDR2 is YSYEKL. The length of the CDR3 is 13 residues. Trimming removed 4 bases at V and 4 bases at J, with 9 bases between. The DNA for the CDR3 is TGCGCCAGCAGCCTAACCCCAGCAGATACGCAGTATTTT. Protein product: CASSLTPADTQYF.

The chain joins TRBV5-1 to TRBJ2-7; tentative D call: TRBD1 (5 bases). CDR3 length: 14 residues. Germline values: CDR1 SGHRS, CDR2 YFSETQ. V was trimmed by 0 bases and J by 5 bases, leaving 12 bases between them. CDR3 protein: CASSLARRVDEQYF. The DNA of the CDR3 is TGCGCCAGCAGCTTGGCGCGCAGGGTAGACGAGCAGTACTTC.

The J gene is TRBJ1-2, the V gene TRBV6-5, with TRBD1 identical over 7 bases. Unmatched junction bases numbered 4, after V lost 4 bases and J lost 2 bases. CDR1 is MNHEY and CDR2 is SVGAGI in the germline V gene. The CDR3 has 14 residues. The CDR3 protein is CASSLTGWNYGYTF. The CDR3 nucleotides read TGTGCCAGCAGTTTGACAGGGTGGAACTATGGCTACACCTTC.

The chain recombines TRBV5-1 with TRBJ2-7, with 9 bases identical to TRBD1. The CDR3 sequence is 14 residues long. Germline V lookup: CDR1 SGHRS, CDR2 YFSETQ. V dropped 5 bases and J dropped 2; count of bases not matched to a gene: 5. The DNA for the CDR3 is TGCGCCAGCAGGCCCGGGACAGGGACCTACGAGCAGTACTTC. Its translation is CASRPGTGTYEQYF.

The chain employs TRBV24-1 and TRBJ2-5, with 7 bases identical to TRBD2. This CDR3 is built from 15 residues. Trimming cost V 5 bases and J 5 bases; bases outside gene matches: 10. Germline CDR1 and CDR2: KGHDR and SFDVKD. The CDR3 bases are TGTGCCACCAGTGGGGGTCGCGGGAGCATGGAGACCCAGTACTTC. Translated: CATSGGRGSMETQYF.

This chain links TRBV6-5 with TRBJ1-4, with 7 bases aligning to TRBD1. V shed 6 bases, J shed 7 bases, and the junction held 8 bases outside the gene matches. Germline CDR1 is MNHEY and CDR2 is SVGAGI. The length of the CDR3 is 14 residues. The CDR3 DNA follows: TGTGCCAGCAGCCCCAGAGGGGGCGGTGAAAAACTGTTTTTT. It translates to CASSPRGGGEKLFF.

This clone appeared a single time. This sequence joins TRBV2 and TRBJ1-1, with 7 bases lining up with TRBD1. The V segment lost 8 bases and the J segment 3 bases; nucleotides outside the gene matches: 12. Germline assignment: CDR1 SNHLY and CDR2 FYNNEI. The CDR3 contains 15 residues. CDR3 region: CASLLGLQGDTEAFF. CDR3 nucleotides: TGTGCCAGCCTCCTCGGGTTGCAGGGGGACACTGAAGCTTTCTTT.

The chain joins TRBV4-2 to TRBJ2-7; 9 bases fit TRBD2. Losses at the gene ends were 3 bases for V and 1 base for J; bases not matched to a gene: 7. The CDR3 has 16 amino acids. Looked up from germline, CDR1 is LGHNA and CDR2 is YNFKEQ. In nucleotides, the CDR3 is TGTGCCAGCAGCCAGGCTAGCGGGACCAATTCCTACGAGCAGTACTTC. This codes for CASSQASGTNSYEQYF.

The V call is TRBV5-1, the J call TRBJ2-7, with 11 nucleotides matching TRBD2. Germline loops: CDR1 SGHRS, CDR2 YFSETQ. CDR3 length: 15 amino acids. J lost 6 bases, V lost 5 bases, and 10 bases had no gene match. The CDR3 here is CASRPVLAGEGEQYF. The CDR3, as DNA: TGCGCCAGCAGGCCGGTACTAGCGGGAGAAGGCGAGCAGTACTTC.

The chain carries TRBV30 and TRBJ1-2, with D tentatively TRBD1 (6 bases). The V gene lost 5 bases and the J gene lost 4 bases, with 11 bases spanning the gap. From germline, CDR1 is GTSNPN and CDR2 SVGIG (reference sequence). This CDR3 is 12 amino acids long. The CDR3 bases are TGTGCCTGGGGTACAGGGTTCTATGGCTACACCTTC. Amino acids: CAWGTGFYGYTF.

The CDR3 nucleotides read TGCGCCAGCACTGCGAGGGACAGAGCCTACGAGCAGTACTTC. Its translation is CASTARDRAYEQYF. The chain uses TRBV5-1 and TRBJ2-7; 7 bases line up with TRBD1. The CDR3 contains 14 residues. Germline values: CDR1 SGHRS, CDR2 YFSETQ. J was trimmed by 2 bases and V by 6 bases; bases with no gene match: 8.